Listed here are 24 T cell receptor beta chains from one sample, sequenced in a study of T cell responses to AZD1222 COVID-19 vaccine (dated by TCRdb to the early 2020s). Reading the label with the study, this specimen's time point is: about 28 days (+/-7) after the second vaccine dose. The library came from the immunoSEQ multiplex PCR assay. The clones in this table, taken by TCRdb from immuneACCESS, are in-frame only. Not every clone is retained; where verified, under half of the shortfall comes from an unresolved V gene, and the cause of the rest is unknown. For this sample the table gives 90,000 to 120,000 clones, of which 92% were detected only once. Clones ranked in the top ten supply roughly 9% of the sample. Source: peripheral blood, taken 28 days after the second AZD1222 dose. The receptor source for this set is an adult who received the AZD1222 COVID-19 vaccine.

The V call is TRBV5-6, the J call TRBJ2-2, with 9 bases aligning to TRBD2. Germline CDR1 is SGHDT and CDR2 is YYEEEE. This CDR3 contains 15 residues. Unmatched junction bases numbered 6, after V lost 4 bases and J lost 5 bases. As DNA, the CDR3 is TGTGCCAGCAGCCTGCGGGGGGGCCGTACCGGGGAGCTGTTTTTT. Translating gives CASSLRGGRTGELFF.

The V call is TRBV5-6, the J call TRBJ1-2; possible D gene TRBD1, 5 bases. Germline CDR1 reads SGHDT; CDR2 reads YYEEEE. The CDR3 totals 14 residues. V lost 0 bases and J lost 1, with 7 bases in between. This chain's CDR3 is CASSLGQGNYGYTF. The DNA for the CDR3 is TGTGCCAGCAGCTTGGGGCAGGGTAACTATGGCTACACCTTC.

The J gene is TRBJ2-3, the V gene TRBV19; D perhaps matches TRBD2 (6 bases). Germline V gene sequence: CDR1 LNHDA, CDR2 SQIVND (reference sequence). Deletions cut 1 base from V and 1 base from J, with 9 bases between. CDR3 size: 15 residues. In DNA form, the CDR3 reads TGTGCCAGTAGTATAGCCGGGAGCCGCACAGATACGCAGTATTTT. It specifies CASSIAGSRTDTQYF.

The chain uses TRBV6-1 and TRBJ1-1, with D hard to call. Trimming shortened V by 2 bases and J by 5 bases, and 9 bases separated the two germline ends. Germline V gives CDR1 MNHNS, CDR2 SASEGT. The CDR3 contains 13 residues. CDR3 sequence reads: CASSERASTEAFF. The CDR3 DNA reads TGTGCCAGCAGTGAAAGGGCTTCGACTGAAGCTTTCTTT.

V gene TRBV5-5 combines with J gene TRBJ2-7, with D possibly being TRBD2 (5 bases). This CDR3 is 14 amino acids long. The germline V gene encodes CDR1 SGHKS and CDR2 YYEKEE (reference sequence). The V end was cut by 1 base, the J end by 1 base, with 9 bases between. CDR3 sequence reads: CASSLRGNSYEQYF. In DNA form, the CDR3 reads TGTGCCAGCAGCTTGCGAGGGAATTCCTACGAGCAGTACTTC.

V is TRBV30 and J is TRBJ1-3; 8 bases fit TRBD1. The CDR3 loop spans 14 amino acids. Germline-derived CDR1 and CDR2 are GTSNPN and SVGIG (reference sequence). With V trimmed by 8 bases and J by 0 bases, 6 bases remained unmatched. The CDR3 sequence: CARRDRNSGNTIYF. The CDR3 nucleotides read TGTGCCCGAAGGGACAGGAACTCTGGAAACACCATATATTTT.

This clone was counted between two and nine times. The J gene is TRBJ2-7, the V gene TRBV7-9, with TRBD1 identical over 9 bases. In germline, CDR1 is SEHNR, CDR2 FQNEAQ (reference sequence). The CDR3 totals 15 residues. V shed 5 bases, J shed 0 bases, and the junction held 5 bases outside the gene matches. The CDR3 DNA reads TGTGCCAGCAGCAGACAGGGGGAAAGCTCCTACGAGCAGTACTTC. Encoded protein: CASSRQGESSYEQYF.

The chain employs TRBV6-1 and TRBJ2-1; possible D gene TRBD2, 5 bases. V dropped 3 bases and J dropped 7 bases, with 10 bases sitting between them. There are 13 residues in the CDR3. The germline gives CDR1 MNHNS, CDR2 SASEGT. The CDR3: CASSEVRGNEQFF. The CDR3 nucleotides are TGTGCCAGCAGTGAGGTACGGGGAAATGAGCAGTTCTTC.

The chain employs TRBV28 and TRBJ1-1; 7 nucleotides agree with TRBD1. The CDR3 covers 13 residues. Per the germline V gene, CDR1 is MDHEN and CDR2 is SYDVKM. V lost 7 bases, J lost 5 bases, and 7 bases stayed unmatched. CDR3 region: CASKQGRETEAFF. The CDR3, as DNA: TGTGCCAGCAAACAGGGGAGAGAAACTGAAGCTTTCTTT.

This clone was seen only once. The chain couples TRBV10-3 to TRBJ2-7; D remains unclear. Trimming cost V 3 bases and J 1 base, with 16 bases left between them. The germline gives CDR1 ENHRY, CDR2 SYGVKD. There are 16 residues in the CDR3. The CDR3 region has the DNA TGTGCCATCAGTGACCCTGGCAGCTGGAGATCCTACGAGCAGTACTTC. It encodes CAISDPGSWRSYEQYF.

The chain has TRBV19 and TRBJ1-5; 9 bases are shared with TRBD1. Germline V gives CDR1 LNHDA, CDR2 SQIVND (reference sequence). V lost 5 bases, J lost 7 bases, and 15 bases stayed unmatched. CDR3 length: 17 amino acids. The CDR3 loop reads CASSPRTGVPRSQPQHF. CDR3 nucleotide sequence: TGTGCCAGTAGTCCGCGGACAGGGGTCCCACGGAGCCAGCCCCAGCATTTT. Supplemented by reference TRBV19 and TRBJ1-5, the full variable domain reads DGGITQSPKYLFRKEGQNVTLSCEQNLNHDAMYWYRQDPGQGLRLIYYSQIVNDFQKGDIAEGYSVSREKKESFPLTVTSAQKNPTAFYLCASSPRTGVPRSQPQHFGDGTRLSIL.

This clone has a single count. The chain couples TRBV18 to TRBJ2-1; 14 bases map to TRBD2. This CDR3 contains 17 residues. Germline CDR1 is KGHSH and CDR2 is LQKENI. The ends lost 3 bases at V and 7 bases at J; junction bases unmatched: 8. The CDR3 DNA sequence: TGTGCCAGCTCACCCAGACTAGCGGGAGGGCTGTTGAATGAGCAGTTCTTC. This sequence encodes CASSPRLAGGLLNEQFF.

The J gene is TRBJ2-3, the V gene TRBV7-2; possible D gene TRBD2, 6 bases. The CDR3 is made up of 15 amino acids. Trimming cost V 3 bases and J 0 bases, with 10 bases left between them. Germline loops: CDR1 SGHTA, CDR2 FQGNSA. Written as DNA, the CDR3 is TGTGCCAGCAGCTTTAGCGGCCCTAGCACAGATACGCAGTATTTT. Encoded protein: CASSFSGPSTDTQYF.

CDR3 residues: CASGETPYGYTF. The CDR3, as DNA: TGTGCCAGCGGAGAGACCCCCTATGGCTACACCTTC. The V and J genes are TRBV2 and TRBJ1-2; D call uncertain. The germline V gene encodes CDR1 SNHLY and CDR2 FYNNEI. The V gene lost 8 bases and the J gene lost 4 bases, with 11 bases spanning the gap. The CDR3 totals 12 residues. Complete variable domain (other parts from reference TRBV2 and TRBJ1-2): EPEVTQTPSHQVTQMGQEVILRCVPISNHLYFYWYRQILGQKVEFLVSFYNNEISEKSEIFDDQFSVERPDGSNFTLKIRSTKLEDSAMYFCASGETPYGYTFGSGTRLTVV.

Note on this clone: In this CDR3 the conserved last residue, phenylalanine or tryptophan, is missing, so a read error is likely. No DNA is shown, since the ends of the CDR3 on it are uncertain; the CDR3 is the one TCRdb lists. The chain combines TRBV5-3 with TRBJ1-2; TRBD1 was called by the table and not checked on the DNA. TRBV5-3 is given ORF status, its function remaining uncertain. The CDR3 region is 13 residues in length, termini included. CDR3 in amino acids: CARARNRDSGGSG.

The CDR3 DNA reads as TGCGCCAGCAGCCAACCGTTCCTAGCGGGAGGGAGGGCCTCCTACGAGCAGTACTTC. Protein sequence: CASSQPFLAGGRASYEQYF. This sequence joins TRBV4-1 and TRBJ2-7, with 12 bases that match TRBD2. CDR3 size: 19 residues. CDR1 and CDR2 (germline): MGHRA, YSYEKL. Trimming at V came to 2 bases and at J to 0 bases, leaving 11 bases not matched to a gene.

This clone was observed a single time. This chain connects TRBV2 to TRBJ1-1; D remains ambiguous. Germline loops: CDR1 SNHLY, CDR2 FYNNEI. The length of the CDR3 is 11 residues. The V end was cut by 7 bases, the J end by 5 bases, with 8 bases between. The chain's CDR3 is CASNDGTEAFF. CDR3 nucleotides: TGTGCCAGCAATGATGGAACTGAAGCTTTCTTT.

The chain carries TRBV27 and TRBJ2-7, with D perhaps TRBD2 (5 bases). The CDR3 has 14 amino acids. Germline V gene sequence: CDR1 MNHEY, CDR2 SMNVEV (reference sequence). Trimming left V 2 bases short and J 2 bases short, with 10 bases between. CDR3 nucleotides: TGTGCCAGCAGTTTAAGAGCGGATACCTACGAGCAGTACTTC. Translated: CASSLRADTYEQYF.

The chain joins TRBV28 to TRBJ1-2, with 9 bases fitting TRBD1. The V gene's germline CDR1 is MDHEN and CDR2 SYDVKM. Trimming at V came to 8 bases and at J to 8 bases, leaving 6 bases not matched to a gene. The CDR3 loop spans 12 amino acids. CDR3 sequence reads: CASLGQGRGYTF. The CDR3, as DNA: TGTGCCAGCCTGGGACAGGGACGGGGCTACACCTTC.

The chain couples TRBV30 to TRBJ1-2; D might be TRBD1 (6 bases). CDR3 size: 13 residues. CDR1 is GTSNPN, CDR2 SVGIG, per germline (reference sequence). V was clipped by 4 bases and J by 7 bases, with 16 bases between them. This CDR3 reads CAWTTGLGAGYTF. The CDR3 nucleotides read TGTGCCTGGACCACAGGGTTGGGGGCTGGCTACACCTTC.

This chain links TRBV12-3 or TRBV12-4 with TRBJ1-1, with D unclear. This CDR3 has 12 residues. Between the trimmed V and J ends, which lost 5 bases and 7 bases, there was a span of 11 bases. The CDR3 DNA reads TGTGCCAGCAGTCTCGGTTCGATTGAAGCTTTCTTT. It encodes CASSLGSIEAFF.

The rearrangement uses TRBV7-2 and TRBJ2-7; the D is unclear. The V end lost 2 bases, the J end lost 2 bases, and 7 bases lay between the germline ends. The germline V gene has CDR1 SGHTA and CDR2 FQGNSA. This CDR3 has 13 residues. The CDR3 here is CASSLTSTYEQYF. In DNA, the CDR3 is TGTGCCAGCAGCTTAACTTCTACCTACGAGCAGTACTTC.

Only one count was recorded for this clone. The V call is TRBV6-1, the J call TRBJ2-7, with D perhaps TRBD1 (7 bases). The CDR3 is made up of 14 amino acids. V was trimmed by 2 bases and J by 3 bases, leaving 11 bases between them. Germline CDR1 and CDR2: MNHNS and SASEGT. The CDR3 DNA reads as TGTGCCAGCAGTGAATGGAGGGACAGCTACGAGCAGTACTTC. The encoded protein is CASSEWRDSYEQYF.

V usage is TRBV7-6 and J usage is TRBJ2-1; D is unclear. Germline V gene lookup returns CDR1 SGHVS and CDR2 FNYEAQ. The CDR3 is made up of 13 amino acids. V lost 0 bases to trimming and J lost 2 bases, with 2 bases between them. CDR3 loop: CASSLAPYNEQFF. In DNA, the CDR3 is TGTGCCAGCAGCTTAGCCCCCTACAATGAGCAGTTCTTC.